The 23 T cell receptor beta chains below all came from one sample that was sequenced in a study of T cells in tuberculosis. Some clones are missing from TCRdb's copy, which holds only in-frame ones; the method was immunoSEQ multiplex PCR. Of tens of thousands of clones listed, under 95% were seen once; the top ten hold 6.5% to 7%. Indicated time point: new active TB diagnosis, blood taken before or within 7 days of starting treatment. Sequences were derived from PBMCs, sampled at tuberculosis diagnosis. Every receptor here comes from an adult with tuberculosis.

The chain combines TRBV19 with TRBJ2-1; 13 bases align to TRBD2. Germline V CDR1 and CDR2: LNHDA, SQIVND (reference sequence). The CDR3 contains 17 residues. V shed 5 bases, J shed 2 bases, and the junction held 6 bases outside the gene matches. CDR3 coding DNA: TGTGCCAGTAGTCCGAGGACTAGCGGGGGTCCCTACAATGAGCAGTTCTTC. This gives the protein CASSPRTSGGPYNEQFF. The entire variable domain, with the rest obtained from reference TRBV19 and TRBJ2-1, is as follows: DGGITQSPKYLFRKEGQNVTLSCEQNLNHDAMYWYRQDPGQGLRLIYYSQIVNDFQKGDIAEGYSVSREKKESFPLTVTSAQKNPTAFYLCASSPRTSGGPYNEQFFGPGTRLTVL.

The gene calls are TRBV10-3 and TRBJ1-1; possibly TRBD1 for D (6 bases). The CDR3 spans 14 residues. The V gene lost 6 bases and the J gene lost 3 bases, with 14 bases spanning the gap. The germline V gene has CDR1 ENHRY and CDR2 SYGVKD. The CDR3 DNA sequence: TGTGCCATCAGCACCACAGGGTCCGACACTGAAGCTTTCTTT. As protein: CAISTTGSDTEAFF.

The chain has TRBV28 and TRBJ2-7, with 9 bases identical to TRBD1. V was pared by 6 bases and J by 3 bases, with 9 bases of the junction left unmatched. CDR3 size: 15 residues. Germline CDR1 MDHEN, CDR2 SYDVKM. The CDR3 here is CASSPLPGQGYEQYF. CDR3 DNA: TGTGCCAGCAGCCCCCTCCCGGGACAGGGCTACGAGCAGTACTTC.

This sequence joins TRBV4-3 and TRBJ2-7, with 7 bases fitting TRBD1. V shed 0 bases, J shed 4 bases, and the junction held 6 bases outside the gene matches. Germline V lookup: CDR1 LGHNA, CDR2 YSLEER. CDR3 length equals 15 residues. The CDR3 sequence: CASSQDRQGRYEQYF. Here the CDR3 DNA reads TGCGCCAGCAGCCAAGACCGACAGGGAAGGTACGAGCAGTACTTC.

The chain carries TRBV30 and TRBJ1-1; no reliable D call. Germline values: CDR1 GTSNPN, CDR2 SVGIG (reference sequence). The CDR3 runs 13 residues. The ends were cut back, 2 bases at V and 0 bases at J, with 7 bases in the middle. CDR3 DNA: TGTGCCTGGAGTCGTTTAATGAACACTGAAGCTTTCTTT. It codes for CAWSRLMNTEAFF.

The V and J genes are TRBV30 and TRBJ1-1, with TRBD1 matching over 8 bases. The germline gives CDR1 GTSNPN, CDR2 SVGIG (reference sequence). Germline trimming cut 3 bases from V and 6 bases from J; bases unmatched to any gene: 9. The CDR3 runs to 14 residues. DNA for the CDR3: TGTGCCTGGAGAAGGACAGGGAGTTATGCTGAAGCTTTCTTT. Its protein product is CAWRRTGSYAEAFF.

The genes are TRBV19 and TRBJ1-3; 9 bases match TRBD1. V shed 5 bases, J shed 3 bases, and the junction held 5 bases outside the gene matches. This CDR3 contains 15 residues. Germline lookup yields CDR1 LNHDA and CDR2 SQIVND (reference sequence). CDR3 nucleotides: TGTGCCAGTAGTCCACAGGGGGCAAATGGAAACACCATATATTTT. Residues: CASSPQGANGNTIYF.

V gene TRBV28 combines with J gene TRBJ2-7, with a weak D call TRBD2 (6 bases). The CDR3 runs to 14 residues. Germline V lookup: CDR1 MDHEN, CDR2 SYDVKM. V was trimmed by 3 bases and J by 3 bases, leaving 12 bases between them. The CDR3 region has the DNA TGTGCCAGCAGTTTCCCGACTAGTCTCTACGAGCAGTACTTC. Encoded protein: CASSFPTSLYEQYF.

This clone is deemed medium-sized. The chain has TRBV19 and TRBJ1-2; D unresolved. The CDR3 runs 15 residues. Germline lookup yields CDR1 LNHDA and CDR2 SQIVND (reference sequence). The V end was cut by 7 bases, the J end by 2 bases, with 17 bases between. The CDR3 sequence is CASTTDYQRNYGYTF. The CDR3 DNA is TGTGCCAGTACCACAGACTACCAGAGGAACTATGGCTACACCTTC.

This sequence joins TRBV13 and TRBJ1-2; perhaps TRBD1 as D (5 bases). Germline lookup yields CDR1 PRHDT and CDR2 FYEKMQ (reference sequence). Trimming removed 3 bases from V and 8 bases from J, with 22 bases in between. The CDR3 spans 16 residues. CDR3 sequence: CASSFWDHGGTEGYTF. The CDR3, as DNA: TGTGCCAGCAGCTTTTGGGATCACGGAGGGACGGAGGGCTACACCTTC. The full variable domain, rest sourced from reference TRBV13 and TRBJ1-2, is AAGVIQSPRHLIKEKRETATLKCYPIPRHDTVYWYQQGPGQDPQFLISFYEKMQSDKGSIPDRFSAQQFSDYHSELNMSSLELGDSALYFCASSFWDHGGTEGYTFGSGTRLTVV.

The V gene is TRBV6-5, the J gene TRBJ1-2; maybe TRBD1 (5 bases). The germline V gene has CDR1 MNHEY and CDR2 SVGAGI. V was trimmed by 0 bases and J by 6 bases, leaving 11 bases between them. CDR3 length equals 14 residues. CDR3 coding DNA: TGTGCCAGCAGTTACTCGAAACAGGCGGATGGCTACACCTTC. Translating it yields CASSYSKQADGYTF.

The chain couples TRBV2 to TRBJ1-1; 11 positions agree with TRBD1. CDR1 is SNHLY, CDR2 FYNNEI, per germline. CDR3 length: 15 amino acids. V shed 6 bases and J 5 bases; nucleotides not matched to a gene: 8. This CDR3 reads CASRAGQGAWTEAFF. CDR3 nucleotide sequence: TGTGCCAGCAGGGCTGGACAGGGGGCATGGACTGAAGCTTTCTTT. The complete variable domain, with remaining parts taken from reference TRBV2 and TRBJ1-1, reads EPEVTQTPSHQVTQMGQEVILRCVPISNHLYFYWYRQILGQKVEFLVSFYNNEISEKSEIFDDQFSVERPDGSNFTLKIRSTKLEDSAMYFCASRAGQGAWTEAFFGQGTRLTVV.

This clone appeared a single time. The chain combines TRBV2 with TRBJ1-1; 7 bases are a match to TRBD1. CDR3 size: 16 residues. J was trimmed by 0 bases and V by 4 bases; bases with no gene match: 8. The germline CDR1 and CDR2 sequences are SNHLY and FYNNEI. CDR3 sequence reads: CASSADRTGMNTEAFF. Here the CDR3 DNA reads TGTGCCAGCAGTGCTGACAGGACAGGTATGAACACTGAAGCTTTCTTT.

This clone was observed a few times. This chain uses TRBV29-1 with TRBJ2-4; tentative D call: TRBD2 (7 bases). Germline CDR1 SQVTM, CDR2 ANQGSEA. The ends were cut back, 7 bases at V and 0 bases at J, with 19 bases in the middle. CDR3 length equals 16 residues. The chain's CDR3 is CSARSGGASAKNIQYF. The DNA of the CDR3 is TGCAGCGCGAGATCTGGGGGGGCCTCAGCCAAAAACATTCAGTACTTC.

The chain joins TRBV11-2 to TRBJ2-1; perhaps TRBD2 as D (5 bases). Trimming took 3 bases from V and 5 from J, leaving 14 bases between them. Germline V lookup: CDR1 SGHAT, CDR2 FQNNGV. CDR3 length: 15 residues. The CDR3: CASSFMGALNNEQFF. As DNA, the CDR3 is TGTGCCAGCAGCTTCATGGGAGCCCTTAACAATGAGCAGTTCTTC.

This chain connects TRBV6-6 to TRBJ2-1, with TRBD2 identical over 7 bases. The CDR3 covers 16 residues. Per the germline V gene, CDR1 is MNHNY and CDR2 is SVGAGI (reference sequence). The V segment lost 6 bases and the J segment 6 bases; nucleotides outside the gene matches: 14. The chain's CDR3 is CASSTGTMQHFNEQFF. CDR3 sequence (DNA): TGTGCCAGCAGCACTGGGACTATGCAGCATTTCAATGAGCAGTTCTTC.

Here the CDR3 reads CASSTRDRGSYEQYF. CDR3 in DNA: TGTGCCAGCAGTACGCGAGACAGGGGGTCCTACGAGCAGTACTTC. The chain uses TRBV27 and TRBJ2-7; 9 bases align to TRBD1. With 5 bases clipped from V and 1 base from J, the junction kept 6 bases outside the gene matches. CDR3 length equals 15 residues. Germline loops: CDR1 MNHEY, CDR2 SMNVEV (reference sequence).

This chain connects TRBV5-4 to TRBJ2-1; TRBD2 is a possible D gene (5 bases). Germline V lookup: CDR1 SGHNT, CDR2 YYREEE (reference sequence). This CDR3 has 15 residues. V was clipped by 3 bases and J by 0 bases, with 10 bases between them. In DNA form, the CDR3 reads TGTGCCAGCAGCTCGGAGGTTAGCTCCTACAATGAGCAGTTCTTC. Translation gives CASSSEVSSYNEQFF.

V and J are TRBV18 and TRBJ2-7, with TRBD2 as a possible D gene (6 bases). Trimming cost V 1 base and J 1 base, with 20 bases left between them. Germline V lookup: CDR1 KGHSH, CDR2 LQKENI. The CDR3 contains 18 residues. CDR3 sequence reads: CASSPRPRDLSNSYEQYF. The CDR3 DNA is TGTGCCAGCTCACCACGTCCAAGGGACTTATCTAATTCCTACGAGCAGTACTTC.

The V call is TRBV7-2, the J call TRBJ1-5; a possible D gene is TRBD1 (5 bases). Trimming took off 2 bases at V and 1 base at J, with 12 bases between the two ends. This CDR3 spans 16 amino acids. Germline assignment: CDR1 SGHTA and CDR2 FQGNSA. Here the CDR3 reads CASSLKAGGSNQPQHF. CDR3 DNA: TGTGCCAGCAGCTTAAAGGCGGGGGGAAGCAATCAGCCCCAGCATTTT.

The rearrangement joins TRBV18 to TRBJ2-6, with TRBD1 identical over 8 bases. The germline V gene has CDR1 KGHSH and CDR2 LQKENI. The CDR3 covers 18 residues. The V segment lost 10 bases and the J segment 0 bases; nucleotides outside the gene matches: 14. The CDR3: CATARRTGNLSGANVLTF. DNA of the CDR3: TGTGCCACTGCACGTCGGACAGGGAACCTCTCTGGGGCCAACGTCCTGACTTTC.

This chain uses TRBV5-1 with TRBJ2-7, with 13 bases aligning to TRBD2. V gave up 2 bases and J gave up 3 bases; unmatched junction bases: 11. Germline loops: CDR1 SGHRS, CDR2 YFSETQ. The CDR3 spans 18 residues. The CDR3 region is CASSFYPGLAGTNYEQYF. Written as DNA, the CDR3 is TGCGCCAGCAGCTTCTATCCGGGACTAGCGGGGACTAACTACGAGCAGTACTTC.

V usage is TRBV11-2 and J usage is TRBJ2-7; D gene ambiguous. Trimming removed 1 base at V and 5 bases at J, with 24 bases between. CDR3 length: 18 residues. Germline V gene lookup returns CDR1 SGHAT and CDR2 FQNNGV. The CDR3 region has the DNA TGTGCCAGCAGCTTAGGCAAAAAAGATCGAGGAAGGTTCGACGAGCAGTACTTC. Its protein product is CASSLGKKDRGRFDEQYF.